The 12 T cell receptor beta chains below were found in one sample sequenced in a study of cytomegalovirus exposure and HLA in healthy donors. It was with 60 Vbeta and 13 Jbeta primers that the PCR ran. Some clones are missing from TCRdb's copy, which holds only in-frame ones; the method was immunoSEQ multiplex PCR. The sample lists roughly 200,000 clones, about 9.4% occurring once. Sample: PBMCs. The origin of the receptors is a woman aged 25 to 45 in good health and CMV-seropositive.

The chain is built from TRBV5-6 and TRBJ2-1; 11 bases match TRBD2. CDR1 is SGHDT and CDR2 is YYEEEE in the germline V gene. V shed 0 bases and J 8 bases; nucleotides not matched to a gene: 13. The CDR3 runs to 18 residues. The CDR3 region is CASSLEGLAGGPDYEQFF. The CDR3 DNA follows: TGTGCCAGCAGCTTGGAAGGCTTAGCGGGAGGGCCGGACTATGAGCAGTTCTTC.

The chain links TRBV5-1 to TRBJ2-3; TRBD1 aligns across 8 bases. V dropped 4 bases and J dropped 2; count of bases not matched to a gene: 12. CDR1 SGHRS and CDR2 YFSETQ come from the germline V gene. The CDR3 is 17 residues long. The CDR3 sequence: CASSLASGGTFTDTQYF. The CDR3 DNA follows: TGCGCCAGCAGCCTAGCATCAGGGGGCACTTTCACAGATACGCAGTATTTT.

This clone was detected a few times. V and J are TRBV19 and TRBJ2-3, with 9 bases fitting TRBD2. Unmatched junction bases numbered 4, after V lost 5 bases and J lost 4 bases. The CDR3 sequence is 14 residues long. Germline CDR1 and CDR2: LNHDA and SQIVND (reference sequence). Written as DNA, the CDR3 is TGTGCCAGTAGTGCGGGAGGGAATGCAGATACGCAGTATTTT. Translating it yields CASSAGGNADTQYF.

V usage is TRBV5-1 and J usage is TRBJ2-5, with TRBD2 matching 12 bases. CDR1 and CDR2 from the germline V gene are SGHRS and YFSETQ. Trimming took 1 base from V and 1 from J; bases not matched to a gene: 5. CDR3 length: 17 amino acids. CDR3 residues: CASSLRGLAGLQETQYF. The CDR3 DNA reads TGCGCCAGCAGCTTGCGGGGACTAGCGGGCCTCCAAGAGACCCAGTACTTC.

The rearrangement links TRBV7-8 to TRBJ1-1; D remains ambiguous. The V and J ends lost 0 bases and 4 bases respectively, with 12 bases between them. This CDR3 is built from 15 residues. Germline-derived CDR1 and CDR2 are SGHVS and FQNEAQ. The CDR3 DNA reads TGTGCCAGCAGCTTAGCATTCCCTGCCGGCACTGAAGCTTTCTTT. Translation gives CASSLAFPAGTEAFF.

The rearrangement uses TRBV10-2 and TRBJ2-7, with no clear D. Germline assignment: CDR1 WSHSY and CDR2 SAAADI. With 11 bases removed from V and 3 bases from J, the gap between germline ends came to 11 bases. The CDR3 sequence is 11 residues long. The CDR3: CASARGYEQYF. In nucleotides, the CDR3 is TGCGCCTCGGCACGCGGCTACGAGCAGTACTTC.

The gene calls are TRBV7-2 and TRBJ2-2, with D uncertain. Trimming removed 0 bases at V and 1 base at J, with 6 bases between. The CDR3 totals 15 residues. CDR1 is SGHTA and CDR2 is FQGNSA in the germline V gene. DNA for the CDR3: TGTGCCAGCAGCTTAGCGCGCGGGAACACCGGGGAGCTGTTTTTT. It translates to CASSLARGNTGELFF. The whole variable domain, remainder taken from reference TRBV7-2 and TRBJ2-2, is GAGVSQSPSNKVTEKGKDVELRCDPISGHTALYWYRQSLGQGLEFLIYFQGNSAPDKSGLPSDRFSAERTGGSVSTLTIQRTQQEDSAVYLCASSLARGNTGELFFGEGSRLTVL.

The table lists this clone with a few counts. The V gene is TRBV5-1, the J gene TRBJ1-1, with D unresolved. Germline V gene data show CDR1 as SGHRS and CDR2 as YFSETQ. The CDR3 has 14 residues. V was pared by 1 base and J by 0 bases, with 7 bases between. In DNA, the CDR3 is TGCGCCAGCAGCTTGTTTCCCATGAACACTGAAGCTTTCTTT. Translated, it gives CASSLFPMNTEAFF.

This clone was observed a single time. The chain has TRBV18 and TRBJ2-1; possible D gene TRBD2, 5 bases. V shed 2 bases and J shed 2 bases, with 13 bases lying between them. Germline CDR1 is KGHSH and CDR2 is LQKENI. CDR3 size: 16 residues. CDR3 bases: TGTGCCAGCTCACCAAACGGGGATCTTGCCTACAATGAGCAGTTCTTC. Amino acids: CASSPNGDLAYNEQFF.

The chain combines TRBV27 with TRBJ2-2; 8 bases fit TRBD2. CDR3 length: 15 residues. CDR1 and CDR2 from the germline V gene are MNHEY and SMNVEV (reference sequence). The V and J ends lost 7 bases and 5 bases, in that order; junction bases with no gene match: 9. CDR3 in DNA: TGTGCCAGCATAGGTGGCAGCGGGAGAACCGGGGAGCTGTTTTTT. Translation gives CASIGGSGRTGELFF.

This clone was observed a few times. V gene TRBV7-3 combines with J gene TRBJ2-1; the match to TRBD2 covers 12 bases. The CDR3 covers 15 residues. CDR1 is SGHTA, CDR2 FQGTGA, per germline. J lost 9 bases, V lost 1 base, and 4 bases had no gene match. CDR3 coding DNA: TGTGCCAGCAGCTTAAGTCTAGCGGGAGGGGGTGAGCAGTTCTTC. Protein: CASSLSLAGGGEQFF. The whole variable domain, remainder taken from reference TRBV7-3 and TRBJ2-1, is GAGVSQTPSNKVTEKGKYVELRCDPISGHTALYWYRQSLGQGPEFLIYFQGTGAADDSGLPNDRFFAVRPEGSVSTLKIQRTERGDSAVYLCASSLSLAGGGEQFFGPGTRLTVL.

V usage is TRBV11-2 and J usage is TRBJ2-7; no clear D gene. The V and J ends lost 6 bases and 9 bases respectively, with 12 bases between them. CDR1 and CDR2 from the germline V gene are SGHAT and FQNNGV. The CDR3 length is 11 residues. The CDR3 sequence: CASSLDGWQYF. The DNA of the CDR3 is TGTGCCAGCAGTCTAGATGGGTGGCAGTACTTC.